A selection of T cell receptor beta chains follows, all from one sample in a study of blood T cell repertoires in COVID-19. The method was immunoSEQ multiplex PCR; TCRdb's version includes in-frame clones alone and lacks a portion of them. This sample carries about 160,000 clones, approximately 81% of them seen once, and the ten largest clones take about 3%. Material for sequencing was peripheral blood. These receptors all stem from a human donor with acute or convalescent COVID-19. The donor label of this sample is uncertain. Both conserved end residues are part of each CDR3. Each record gives: V gene, J gene, clone size, D gene, CDR3 protein, CDR3 DNA. A D gene is named only where the DNA matches it firmly. Clone size is not always given. Where it is, it says once, few, many or a class for expanded clones.

>TRBV29-1|TRBJ2-3|-|TRBD2
CSVVRLAGGLRTDTQYF
TGCAGCGTTGTAAGGCTAGCGGGGGGGCTCCGCACAGATACGCAGTATTTT
>TRBV5-1|TRBJ1-1|-|TRBD1
CASNDRMQGGGRFTEAFF
TGCGCCAGCAACGACCGAATGCAGGGGGGAGGACGGTTCACTGAAGCTTTCTTT
>TRBV19|TRBJ1-2|-|-
CASSTGVYYGYTF
TGTGCCAGTAGTACAGGGGTTTACTATGGCTACACCTTC
>TRBV18|TRBJ2-7|-|-
CASSPGAGTYEQYF
TGTGCCAGCTCACCGGGGGCTGGGACCTACGAGCAGTACTTC
>TRBV7-8|TRBJ1-2|-|TRBD1
CASSLFAGQGGGYTF
TGTGCCAGCAGCTTATTTGCGGGACAGGGAGGTGGCTACACCTTC
>TRBV5-4|TRBJ2-3|-|TRBD2
CASSPAGGSTDTQYF
TGTGCCAGCAGCCCGGCGGGGGGGAGCACAGATACGCAGTATTTT
>TRBV5-4|TRBJ2-7|-|-
CASSLNPTAADEQYF
TGTGCCAGCAGCTTGAACCCCACAGCGGCGGACGAGCAGTACTTC
>TRBV6-5|TRBJ2-5|-|-
CASSYSSGWGEETQYF
TGTGCCAGCAGTTACTCTTCAGGGTGGGGTGAAGAGACCCAGTACTTC
>TRBV28|TRBJ1-4|few|-
CASSSETDRHPNEKLFF
TGTGCCAGCAGTTCAGAAACAGACAGGCACCCTAATGAAAAACTGTTTTTT
>TRBV5-5|TRBJ1-5|-|-
CASSSGMGAGNQPQHF
TGTGCCAGCAGCAGTGGCATGGGGGCCGGCAATCAGCCCCAGCATTTT
>TRBV11-2|TRBJ2-7|few|TRBD2
CASRGLAGGPDYEQYF
TGTGCCAGCAGGGGACTAGCGGGGGGCCCGGACTACGAGCAGTACTTC
>TRBV30|TRBJ1-3|-|TRBD1
CAWSGQGWTGNTIYF
TGTGCCTGGAGCGGACAGGGGTGGACTGGAAACACCATATATTTT
>TRBV15|TRBJ1-5|-|-
CATSRVGERNQPQHF
TGTGCCACCAGCAGGGTAGGGGAACGCAATCAGCCCCAGCATTTT
>TRBV21-1|TRBJ2-7|few|-
CASSKKINCRYEQYF
TGTGCCAGCAGCAAAAAAATTAACTGCCGGTACGAGCAGTACTTC
>TRBV30|TRBJ1-5|-|-
CAWRGQPGQPQHF
TGTGCCTGGAGGGGGCAGCCCGGCCAGCCCCAGCATTTT
>TRBV5-1|TRBJ2-2|-|TRBD2
CASSPPGRGGTGELFF
TGCGCCAGCAGCCCTCCTGGGCGGGGGGGCACCGGGGAGCTGTTTTTT
>TRBV2|TRBJ1-6|-|-
CASSEQGRGNSPLHF
TGTGCCAGCAGTGAGCAAGGCAGGGGAAATTCACCCCTCCACTTT
>TRBV6-1|TRBJ1-6|-|-
CASSGMATTGGNSPLHF
TGTGCCAGCAGTGGAATGGCGACCACGGGGGGTAATTCACCCCTCCACTTT
>TRBV25-1|TRBJ1-2|-|TRBD1
CASSEQGAWADYTF
TGTGCCAGCAGTGAGCAGGGGGCGTGGGCCGACTACACCTTC
>TRBV13|TRBJ1-1|-|TRBD1
CASSLWGQMNTEAFF
TGTGCCAGCAGCTTATGGGGACAGATGAACACTGAAGCTTTCTTT
>TRBV12-2|TRBJ1-1|-|-
CASRLDPLYRDNYMNTEAFF
TGTGCAAGTCGCTTAGACCCTCTTTACCGGGACAACTACATGAACACTGAAGCTTTCTTT
>TRBV30|TRBJ1-3|-|-
CAWKWGRGVNTIYF
TGTGCCTGGAAGTGGGGCAGGGGAGTAAACACCATATATTTT
>TRBV4-1|TRBJ1-4|-|-
CASSHGRTVDNEKLFF
TGCGCCAGCAGCCATGGCCGGACAGTTGATAATGAAAAACTGTTTTTT
>TRBV29-1|TRBJ2-7|-|-
CSAYNSGGTTYEQYF
TGCAGCGCCTATAACTCAGGGGGGACAACCTACGAGCAGTACTTC
>TRBV7-9|TRBJ2-2|-|-
CASSSDRSGELFF
TGTGCCAGCAGCTCGGACAGATCCGGGGAGCTGTTTTTT
>TRBV29-1|TRBJ2-2|-|-
CSVGQSSTGELFF
TGCAGCGTTGGGCAGTCAAGCACCGGGGAGCTGTTTTTT
>TRBV28|TRBJ2-7|-|-
CASKGGRPLYEQYF
TGTGCCTCCAAGGGGGGGCGCCCTTTGTACGAGCAGTACTTC
>TRBV5-1|TRBJ2-5|-|TRBD2
CASSPTSGGSTQYF
TGCGCCAGCAGCCCGACTAGCGGGGGGTCGACCCAGTACTTC
>TRBV27|TRBJ2-3|-|TRBD2
CASSLSSSGGRTDTQYF
TGTGCCAGCAGTTTATCCTCTAGCGGGGGGCGCACAGATACGCAGTATTTT
>TRBV6-2/TRBV6-3|TRBJ1-1|-|-
CASSITGEGTEAFF
TGTGCCAGCAGTATAACAGGAGAAGGGACTGAAGCTTTCTTT
>TRBV9|TRBJ2-2|few|-
CASSTRGTGELFF
TGTGCCAGCAGCACCAGGGGCACCGGGGAGCTGTTTTTT
>TRBV2|TRBJ1-1|once|TRBD1
CASRGQGGIGTEAFF
TGTGCCAGCAGGGGACAGGGAGGGATAGGCACTGAAGCTTTCTTT
>TRBV19|TRBJ2-3|-|-
CASSQPPSSGRGDTQYF
TGTGCCAGTAGTCAGCCCCCATCTTCGGGGCGGGGAGATACGCAGTATTTT
>TRBV5-5|TRBJ1-3|once|-
CASSTKGGSGNTIYF
TGTGCCAGCAGCACCAAGGGGGGGAGTGGAAACACCATATATTTT
>TRBV3-1/TRBV3-2|TRBJ1-1|-|-
CASSPLTGEAFF
TGTGCCAGCAGCCCACTGACAGGTGAAGCTTTCTTT
>TRBV4-2|TRBJ1-5|-|-
CASSQVGGGSNQPQHF
TGTGCCAGCAGCCAAGTGGGGGGGGGTAGCAATCAGCCCCAGCATTTT
>TRBV7-9|TRBJ2-5|-|TRBD2
CASSPRLAEKETQYF
TGTGCCAGCAGCCCACGACTAGCGGAGAAAGAGACCCAGTACTTC
>TRBV7-2|TRBJ2-1|-|TRBD1
CASSLQTGGYNEQFF
TGTGCCAGCAGCTTACAGACAGGGGGCTACAATGAGCAGTTCTTC
>TRBV5-8|TRBJ2-2|-|-
CASSPGVRNTGELFF
TGTGCCAGCAGCCCGGGGGTACGGAACACCGGGGAGCTGTTTTTT
>TRBV15|TRBJ1-5|-|TRBD1
CATSRDPSGTGGFLRPQHF
TGTGCCACCAGCAGAGATCCCAGTGGGACAGGGGGGTTTTTGCGGCCCCAGCATTTT
>TRBV12-3/TRBV12-4|TRBJ2-1|-|-
CASSLQGREQFF
TGTGCCAGCAGTTTACAGGGGCGTGAGCAGTTCTTC
>TRBV30|TRBJ1-5|few|-
CAIAEGNQPQHF
TGTGCCATTGCAGAGGGCAATCAGCCCCAGCATTTT
>TRBV7-3|TRBJ1-2|-|-
CASSLNGAGPGYTF
TGTGCCAGCAGCTTAAATGGGGCCGGCCCTGGCTACACCTTC
>TRBV3-1/TRBV3-2|TRBJ2-5|-|-
CASSQDVALAGKTQYF
TGTGCCAGCAGCCAAGATGTCGCCCTTGCGGGTAAGACCCAGTACTTC
>TRBV19|TRBJ2-1|-|-
CASSQDYNEQFF
TGTGCCAGTAGCCAGGACTACAATGAGCAGTTCTTC
>TRBV24-1|TRBJ2-5|-|TRBD1
CATSDSSGTGGKTQYF
TGTGCCACCAGTGATTCGAGCGGGACAGGGGGGAAGACCCAGTACTTC
>TRBV6-5|TRBJ1-1|few|-
CASSYTHRYLNTEAFF
TGTGCCAGCAGTTACACCCACAGGTACTTGAACACTGAAGCTTTCTTT
>TRBV6-2/TRBV6-3|TRBJ2-2|-|-
CASTPGAYTGELFF
TGTGCCAGCACCCCAGGGGCTTACACCGGGGAGCTGTTTTTT
>TRBV19|TRBJ1-1|-|TRBD1
CASSIFRTGNTEAFF
TGTGCCAGTAGTATATTTCGGACAGGGAACACTGAAGCTTTCTTT
>TRBV6-5|TRBJ2-2|-|-
CASTRGGDTGELFF
TGTGCCAGCACCAGAGGGGGAGACACCGGGGAGCTGTTTTTT
>TRBV10-3|TRBJ1-1|-|-
CAISDHGRGEAFF
TGTGCCATCAGTGACCATGGCAGGGGAGAAGCTTTCTTT
>TRBV28|TRBJ1-5|-|-
CASSSRRGPQHF
TGTGCCAGCAGTTCCAGGCGGGGACCCCAGCATTTT
>TRBV19|TRBJ2-1|once|TRBD2
CASSIWGGTNEQFF
TGTGCCAGTAGTATCTGGGGGGGGACCAATGAGCAGTTCTTC
>TRBV7-3|TRBJ1-3|-|-
CASSLSSERYSGNTIYF
TGTGCCAGCAGCTTATCGTCCGAGAGGTACTCTGGAAACACCATATATTTT
>TRBV6-5|TRBJ2-7|-|TRBD1
CASSTRTGKDEQYF
TGTGCCAGCAGTACGAGGACAGGGAAGGACGAGCAGTACTTC
>TRBV7-3|TRBJ2-3|few|-
CASSLYPPTTQYF
TGTGCCAGCAGCTTATACCCTCCTACCACGCAGTATTTT
>TRBV9|TRBJ1-5|-|TRBD1
CASSVGDSSNQPQHF
TGTGCCAGCAGCGTAGGGGACAGTAGCAATCAGCCCCAGCATTTT